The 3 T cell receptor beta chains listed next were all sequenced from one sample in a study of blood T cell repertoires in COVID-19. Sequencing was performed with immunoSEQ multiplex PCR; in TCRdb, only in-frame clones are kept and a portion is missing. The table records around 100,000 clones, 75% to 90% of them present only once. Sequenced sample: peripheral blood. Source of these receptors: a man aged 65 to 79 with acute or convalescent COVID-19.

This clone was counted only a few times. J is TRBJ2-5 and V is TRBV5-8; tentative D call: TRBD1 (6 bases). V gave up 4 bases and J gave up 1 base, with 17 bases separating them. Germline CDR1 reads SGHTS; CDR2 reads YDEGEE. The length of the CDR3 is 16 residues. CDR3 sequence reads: CASSLGQRATQETQYF. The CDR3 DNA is TGTGCCAGCAGCCTAGGACAGAGAGCCACCCAAGAGACCCAGTACTTC.

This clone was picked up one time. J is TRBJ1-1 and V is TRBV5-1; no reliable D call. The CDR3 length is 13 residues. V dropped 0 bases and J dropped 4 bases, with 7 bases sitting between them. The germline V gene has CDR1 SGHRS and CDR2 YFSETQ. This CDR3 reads CASSLDPPTEAFF. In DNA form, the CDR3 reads TGCGCCAGCAGCTTGGATCCTCCCACTGAAGCTTTCTTT.

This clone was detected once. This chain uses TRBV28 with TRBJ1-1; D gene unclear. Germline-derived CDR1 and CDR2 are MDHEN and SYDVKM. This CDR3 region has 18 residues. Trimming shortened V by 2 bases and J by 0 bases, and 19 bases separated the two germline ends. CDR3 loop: CASSLPNLAAAMNTEAFF. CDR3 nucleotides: TGTGCCAGCAGTTTACCCAACCTCGCGGCGGCCATGAACACTGAAGCTTTCTTT.